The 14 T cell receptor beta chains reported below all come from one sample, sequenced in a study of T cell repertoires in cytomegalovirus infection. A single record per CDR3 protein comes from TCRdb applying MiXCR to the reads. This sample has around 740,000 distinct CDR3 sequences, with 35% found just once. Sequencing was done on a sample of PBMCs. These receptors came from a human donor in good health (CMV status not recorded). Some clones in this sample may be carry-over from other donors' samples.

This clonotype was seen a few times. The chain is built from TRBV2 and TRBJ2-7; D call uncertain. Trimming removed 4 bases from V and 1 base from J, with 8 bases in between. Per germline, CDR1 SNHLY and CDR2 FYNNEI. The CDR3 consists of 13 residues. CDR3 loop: CASSAVDSYEQYF. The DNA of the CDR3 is TGTGCCAGCAGTGCGGTGGATTCCTACGAGCAGTACTTC.

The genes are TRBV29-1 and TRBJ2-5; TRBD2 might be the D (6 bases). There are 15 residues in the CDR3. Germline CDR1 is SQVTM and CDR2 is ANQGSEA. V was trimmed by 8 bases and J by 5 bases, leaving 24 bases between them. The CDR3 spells CSLRVGGRIGETQYF. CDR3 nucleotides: TGCAGCCTCCGGGTTGGAGGGAGGATCGGCGAGACCCAGTACTTC.

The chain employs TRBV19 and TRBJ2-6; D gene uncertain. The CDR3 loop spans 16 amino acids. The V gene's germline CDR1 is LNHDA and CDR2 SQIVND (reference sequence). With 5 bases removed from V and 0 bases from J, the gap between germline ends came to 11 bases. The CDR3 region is CASSPSVPSGANVLTF. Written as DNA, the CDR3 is TGTGCCAGTAGTCCCAGCGTCCCCTCTGGGGCCAACGTCCTGACTTTC.

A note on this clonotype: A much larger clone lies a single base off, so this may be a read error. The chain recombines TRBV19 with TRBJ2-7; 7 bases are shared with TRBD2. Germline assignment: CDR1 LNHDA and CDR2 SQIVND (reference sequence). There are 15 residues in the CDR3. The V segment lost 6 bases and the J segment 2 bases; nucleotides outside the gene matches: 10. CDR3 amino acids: CASSLQTRGAYEQYF. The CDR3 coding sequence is TGTGCCAGTAGCCTCCAGACACGGGGGGCCTACGAGCAGTACTTC.

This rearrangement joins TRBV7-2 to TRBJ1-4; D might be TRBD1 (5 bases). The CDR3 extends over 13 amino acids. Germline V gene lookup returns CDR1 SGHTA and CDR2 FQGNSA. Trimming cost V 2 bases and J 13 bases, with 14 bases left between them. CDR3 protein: CASSLNSRDVLFF. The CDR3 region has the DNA TGTGCCAGCAGCTTAAATTCCAGGGACGTACTGTTTTTT.

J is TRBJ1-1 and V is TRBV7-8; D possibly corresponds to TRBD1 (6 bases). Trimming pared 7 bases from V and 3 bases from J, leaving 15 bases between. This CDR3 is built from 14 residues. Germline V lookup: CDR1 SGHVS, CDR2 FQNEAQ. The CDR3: CASNLGGSYTEAFF. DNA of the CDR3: TGTGCCAGCAACCTGGGGGGCAGTTACACTGAAGCTTTCTTT.

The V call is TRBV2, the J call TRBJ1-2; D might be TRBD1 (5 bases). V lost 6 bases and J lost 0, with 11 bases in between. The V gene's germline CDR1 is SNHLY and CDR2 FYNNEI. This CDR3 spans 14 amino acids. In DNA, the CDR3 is TGTGCCAGCAGGCAGGGCCAAGCTAACTATGGCTACACCTTC. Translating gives CASRQGQANYGYTF.

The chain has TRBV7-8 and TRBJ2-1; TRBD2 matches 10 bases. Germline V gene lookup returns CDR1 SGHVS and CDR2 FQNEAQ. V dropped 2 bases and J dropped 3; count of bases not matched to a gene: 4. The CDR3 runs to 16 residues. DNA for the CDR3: TGTGCCAGCAGCTTAACTAGCGGGATTAACTACAATGAGCAGTTCTTC. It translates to CASSLTSGINYNEQFF.

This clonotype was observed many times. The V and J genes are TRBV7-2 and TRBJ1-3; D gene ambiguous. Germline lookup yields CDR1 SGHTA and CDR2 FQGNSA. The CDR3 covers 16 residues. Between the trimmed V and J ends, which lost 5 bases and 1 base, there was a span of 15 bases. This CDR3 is CASSRGPPLSGNTIYF. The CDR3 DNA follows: TGTGCCAGCAGCCGCGGGCCACCTCTTTCTGGAAACACCATATATTTT.

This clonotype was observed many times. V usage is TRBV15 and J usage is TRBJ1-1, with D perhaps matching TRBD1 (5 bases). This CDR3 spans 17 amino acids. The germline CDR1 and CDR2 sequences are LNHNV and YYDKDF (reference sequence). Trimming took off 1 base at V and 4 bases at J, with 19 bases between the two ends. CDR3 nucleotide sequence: TGTGCCACCAGCAGAGTTCGTGGTAGGCCTAGGGGCACTGAAGCTTTCTTT. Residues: CATSRVRGRPRGTEAFF.

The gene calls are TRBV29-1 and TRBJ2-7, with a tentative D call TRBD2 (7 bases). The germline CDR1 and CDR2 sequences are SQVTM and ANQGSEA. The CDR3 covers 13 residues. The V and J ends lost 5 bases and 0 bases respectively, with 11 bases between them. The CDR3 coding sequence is TGCAGCGTTCTGGGGGGGCCCTCCTACGAGCAGTACTTC. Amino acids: CSVLGGPSYEQYF.

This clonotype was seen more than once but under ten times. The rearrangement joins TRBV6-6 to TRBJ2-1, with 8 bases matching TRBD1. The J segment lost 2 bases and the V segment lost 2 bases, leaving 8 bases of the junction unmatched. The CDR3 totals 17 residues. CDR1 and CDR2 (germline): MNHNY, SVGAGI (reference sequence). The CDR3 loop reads CASSYPLRQGTYNEQFF. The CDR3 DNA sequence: TGTGCCAGCAGTTACCCCCTTAGACAGGGGACCTACAATGAGCAGTTCTTC.

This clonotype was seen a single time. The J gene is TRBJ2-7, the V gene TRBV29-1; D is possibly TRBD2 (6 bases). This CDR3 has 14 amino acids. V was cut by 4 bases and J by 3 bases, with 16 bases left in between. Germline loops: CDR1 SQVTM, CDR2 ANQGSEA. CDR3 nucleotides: TGCAGCGTTGTACTGTGCGGGGTTCTCTACGAGCAGTACTTC. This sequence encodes CSVVLCGVLYEQYF.

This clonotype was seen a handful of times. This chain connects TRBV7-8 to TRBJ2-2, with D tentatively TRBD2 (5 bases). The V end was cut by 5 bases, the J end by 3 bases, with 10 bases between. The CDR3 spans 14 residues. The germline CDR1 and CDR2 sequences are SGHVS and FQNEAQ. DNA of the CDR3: TGTGCCAGCAGCCCATATAGCGACACCGGGGAGCTGTTTTTT. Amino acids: CASSPYSDTGELFF.